A selection of T cell receptor beta chains follows, all from one sample in a study of T cells after yellow fever vaccination. In TCRdb, the 5' RACE reads were re-called with MiXCR into one record per CDR3 protein. The table includes about 300,000 distinct CDR3 sequences, around 6.8% detected once. The source material was PBMCs, sampled roughly 45 days after the first yellow fever vaccination. These receptors were obtained from a man younger than 35 who received the YFV17D yellow fever vaccine. CDR3s include the opening cysteine and the closing phenylalanine or tryptophan. Fields, in order: V gene, J gene, CDR3 protein.

v_gene: TRBV5-1
j_gene: TRBJ1-4
CDR3aa: CASSLEGVWNEKLFF

v_gene: TRBV27
j_gene: TRBJ2-1
CDR3aa: CAGLRGCEQFF

v_gene: TRBV5-5
j_gene: TRBJ1-1
CDR3aa: CASSPRDGGEAGGAFF

v_gene: TRBV18
j_gene: TRBJ1-1
CDR3aa: CASSPSGTGGMSAFF

v_gene: TRBV12-3/TRBV12-4
j_gene: TRBJ1-1
CDR3aa: CASSFPGGPNTEAFF

v_gene: TRBV11-2
j_gene: TRBJ1-5
CDR3aa: CASSPGVSPDSNQPQHF

v_gene: TRBV10-3
j_gene: TRBJ2-1
CDR3aa: CAASRAAYNEQFF

v_gene: TRBV6-1
j_gene: TRBJ1-6
CDR3aa: CASRPDSEGSYNSPLHF

v_gene: TRBV9
j_gene: TRBJ2-7
CDR3aa: CASSGGTEDYEQYF

v_gene: TRBV7-2
j_gene: TRBJ2-3
CDR3aa: CASSPGLAIDTQYF

v_gene: TRBV27
j_gene: TRBJ2-5
CDR3aa: CATRPGQGELGIETQYF

v_gene: TRBV15
j_gene: TRBJ2-5
CDR3aa: CATSPAGRETQYF

v_gene: TRBV10-3
j_gene: TRBJ1-2
CDR3aa: CAISEGPNGYTF

v_gene: TRBV12-5
j_gene: TRBJ2-3
CDR3aa: CASGWTHTDTQYF

v_gene: TRBV10-3
j_gene: TRBJ1-2
CDR3aa: CAISDGNYGYTF

v_gene: TRBV10-1
j_gene: TRBJ1-5
CDR3aa: CASSESYGQPQHF

v_gene: TRBV6-1
j_gene: TRBJ1-2
CDR3aa: CASSPNRGLGYGYTF

v_gene: TRBV2
j_gene: TRBJ1-5
CDR3aa: CASSEGRGGNQPQHF

v_gene: TRBV7-9
j_gene: TRBJ1-1
CDR3aa: CASALGVATEAFF

v_gene: TRBV5-5
j_gene: TRBJ2-6
CDR3aa: CASSPRLLTSGANVLTF

v_gene: TRBV4-1
j_gene: TRBJ2-2
CDR3aa: CASSQERQNTGELFF

v_gene: TRBV7-2
j_gene: TRBJ2-7
CDR3aa: CASSLDGGVDEQYF

v_gene: TRBV7-2
j_gene: TRBJ2-5
CDR3aa: CASSLAGGGVETQYF

v_gene: TRBV6-2/TRBV6-3
j_gene: TRBJ2-4
CDR3aa: CASSSLTRAKNIQYF

v_gene: TRBV12-3/TRBV12-4
j_gene: TRBJ2-5
CDR3aa: CASSLRKRGGRETQYF

v_gene: TRBV4-2
j_gene: TRBJ2-1
CDR3aa: CASSSRVSEQFF

v_gene: TRBV3-1
j_gene: TRBJ2-5
CDR3aa: CASCQVVIAVSQETQYF

v_gene: TRBV5-6
j_gene: TRBJ2-5
CDR3aa: CASSHTGQGAETQYF

v_gene: TRBV6-1
j_gene: TRBJ2-4
CDR3aa: CASSEKGWRGIDKNIQYF

v_gene: TRBV20-1
j_gene: TRBJ2-5
CDR3aa: CSAQTIYQETQYF

v_gene: TRBV6-5
j_gene: TRBJ1-2
CDR3aa: CASSYSPGQGLSGYTF

v_gene: TRBV6-5
j_gene: TRBJ2-1
CDR3aa: CASSSGTGSFF

v_gene: TRBV7-2
j_gene: TRBJ2-1
CDR3aa: CASSSSFREQFF

v_gene: TRBV30
j_gene: TRBJ2-7
CDR3aa: CACLFVRDSVYEQYF

v_gene: TRBV24-1
j_gene: TRBJ1-4
CDR3aa: CATSETGIGEKLFF

v_gene: TRBV7-3
j_gene: TRBJ2-2
CDR3aa: CASSLDPQPGVNTGELFF

v_gene: TRBV5-1
j_gene: TRBJ1-1
CDR3aa: CASSRTAMNTEAFF

v_gene: TRBV4-3
j_gene: TRBJ2-1
CDR3aa: CASSQGAFRSYNEQFF

v_gene: TRBV20-1
j_gene: TRBJ1-5
CDR3aa: CSARSGTGGKQPQHF

v_gene: TRBV21-1
j_gene: TRBJ1-5
CDR3aa: CASSSRPRGNQPQHF

v_gene: TRBV12-3/TRBV12-4
j_gene: TRBJ2-5
CDR3aa: CASETNRGETQYF

v_gene: TRBV6-2/TRBV6-3
j_gene: TRBJ1-4
CDR3aa: CASSYSSGRVEKLFF

v_gene: TRBV28
j_gene: TRBJ2-3
CDR3aa: CASSSPTSGGSTDTQYF

v_gene: TRBV11-2
j_gene: TRBJ2-6
CDR3aa: CASSLTSGGASPNVLTF

v_gene: TRBV27
j_gene: TRBJ2-3
CDR3aa: CASSLHGAIPGLDTQYF

v_gene: TRBV20-1
j_gene: TRBJ2-7
CDR3aa: CSARDPTGYAYEQYF

v_gene: TRBV5-1
j_gene: TRBJ2-4
CDR3aa: CASSPRAKNIQYF

v_gene: TRBV7-2
j_gene: TRBJ2-2
CDR3aa: CASRDNTGELFF

v_gene: TRBV6-2/TRBV6-3
j_gene: TRBJ2-2
CDR3aa: CASSMGGRYTGELFF

v_gene: TRBV29-1
j_gene: TRBJ1-1
CDR3aa: CSVVGGEAFF

v_gene: TRBV20-1
j_gene: TRBJ1-2
CDR3aa: CSASDPNNYGYTF

v_gene: TRBV12-3/TRBV12-4
j_gene: TRBJ2-2
CDR3aa: CASIADQANRNTGELFF

v_gene: TRBV7-2
j_gene: TRBJ1-5
CDR3aa: CASSIAGTVSNQPQHF

v_gene: TRBV18
j_gene: TRBJ2-3
CDR3aa: CASSPWAVTATDTQYF

v_gene: TRBV6-1
j_gene: TRBJ1-5
CDR3aa: CASSPTGYYRGEPQHF

v_gene: TRBV7-8
j_gene: TRBJ2-1
CDR3aa: CASSLAVLASEQFF

v_gene: TRBV27
j_gene: TRBJ2-1
CDR3aa: CASSFSPGGAYNEQFF

v_gene: TRBV5-5
j_gene: TRBJ2-7
CDR3aa: CASSLESETVRQYF

v_gene: TRBV15
j_gene: TRBJ2-3
CDR3aa: CATSKGGDTQYF

v_gene: TRBV28
j_gene: TRBJ2-4
CDR3aa: CASRTGGWAKNIQYF